This T cell receptor beta chain was obtained from a study of blood T cell repertoires in COVID-19. Study-level information: PBMCs, B-cell-depleted T cells, or T cells provided the cDNA or gDNA that made up the material.

Recruitment covered roughly 24 US areas and drew participants whose ages spanned roughly 18 to 100 years. Each participant's cohort was designated according to participant-reported clinical history. Generated by immunoSEQ multiplex PCR, the TCRdb table keeps only in-frame clones and is missing some. The repertoire holds about 280,000 clones, with roughly 90% as singletons. The CDR3 extends over 15 amino acids. CDR1 LGHNA and CDR2 YSLEER come from the germline V gene. V trimming: 1 base; J trimming: 2 bases; junction bases outside the gene matches: 2. Concerning this clone itself: The sample has other DNA sequences that encode this CDR3 too.

This clonotype was obtained from a woman younger than 30 with acute COVID-19. The sequencing input was PBMCs or T cells enriched from blood (not recorded which). J is TRBJ2-1 and V is TRBV4-3; TRBD1 matches 7 bases. CDR3 DNA sequence: TGCGCCAGCAGCCAAGGGACAGGAACCTACAATGAGCAGTTCTTC. Translation: CASSQGTGTYNEQFF.